A single sample gave rise to the 8 T cell receptor beta chains below, sequenced in a study of blood T cell repertoires in COVID-19. The method was immunoSEQ multiplex PCR; TCRdb's version includes in-frame clones alone and lacks a portion of them. Here the sample spans about 160,000 clones, around 87% being singletons. Sequencing was carried out using peripheral blood. The receptors were gathered from a woman in her 70s with COVID-19, enrolled during active disease.

The CDR3 nucleotides are TGCGCCAGCAGTGTGCCGACTAGCCTGACGCAGTATTTT. The encoded protein is CASSVPTSLTQYF. The V and J genes are TRBV10-1 and TRBJ2-3; 7 nucleotides agree with TRBD2. This CDR3 is built from 13 residues. The germline CDR1 and CDR2 sequences are WNHNN and SYGVQD (reference sequence). V gave up 4 bases and J gave up 9 bases; unmatched junction bases: 7.

The rearrangement joins TRBV3-1 (or the pseudogene TRBV3-2) to TRBJ1-3; no firm D call. V lost 4 bases, J lost 7 bases, and 11 bases lay in between. Per germline, CDR1 LGHDT and CDR2 YNNKEL (reference sequence). This CDR3 spans 13 amino acids. CDR3 DNA sequence: TGTGCCAGCAGCCCCACGGGTGGCAACACCATATATTTT. Its protein is CASSPTGGNTIYF.

The chain is built from TRBV15 and TRBJ2-3; TRBD2 matches at 9 bases. J gave up 3 bases and V 5 bases, and 3 bases lay outside the gene matches. This CDR3 comprises 14 residues. Germline V gene data show CDR1 as LNHNV and CDR2 as YYDKDF (reference sequence). Written as DNA, the CDR3 is TGTGCCACCAGCCGCGGGGGGGCGACAGATACGCAGTATTTT. It translates to CATSRGGATDTQYF.

The chain joins TRBV5-4 to TRBJ1-2; maybe TRBD1 (5 bases). Trimming removed 0 bases from V and 7 bases from J, with 16 bases in between. In germline, CDR1 is SGHNT, CDR2 YYREEE (reference sequence). The CDR3 extends over 15 amino acids. Written as DNA, the CDR3 is TGTGCCAGCAGCTTGGCCGTGACAGCGACGGCTGGCTACACCTTC. Protein product: CASSLAVTATAGYTF.

This chain uses TRBV4-2 with TRBJ2-5; 14 positions agree with TRBD2. CDR3 length equals 18 residues. Per germline, CDR1 LGHNA and CDR2 YNFKEQ. Trimming removed 3 bases from V and 2 bases from J; junction bases left unmatched: 8. The CDR3: CASSQAGLAGEPQETQYF. CDR3 bases: TGTGCCAGCAGCCAGGCGGGACTAGCGGGGGAGCCTCAAGAGACCCAGTACTTC.

The genes are TRBV2 and TRBJ1-4; D possibly corresponds to TRBD1 (6 bases). Trimming stripped 11 bases from V and 5 bases from J, with 15 bases between. CDR1 SNHLY and CDR2 FYNNEI come from the germline V gene. The CDR3 has 13 amino acids. The CDR3 reads CAGTGTPNEKLFF. The CDR3 bases are TGTGCCGGAACCGGGACACCGAATGAAAAACTGTTTTTT.

The rearrangement joins TRBV28 to TRBJ1-2; TRBD1 matches at 8 bases. The V segment lost 5 bases and the J segment 5 bases; nucleotides outside the gene matches: 7. The CDR3 spans 14 residues. Germline lookup yields CDR1 MDHEN and CDR2 SYDVKM. CDR3 loop: CASSPSDRAYGYTF. The DNA for the CDR3 is TGTGCCAGCAGTCCCTCGGACAGGGCTTATGGCTACACCTTC.

V is TRBV6-5 and J is TRBJ1-5, with D possibly TRBD1 on 5 matching bases. This CDR3 is 15 amino acids long. Trimming shortened V by 5 bases and J by 1 base, and 12 bases separated the two germline ends. Germline CDR1 reads MNHEY; CDR2 reads SVGAGI. CDR3: CASSKKQESNQPQHF. The DNA for the CDR3 is TGTGCCAGCAGTAAGAAACAGGAGAGCAATCAGCCCCAGCATTTT.